This T cell receptor (beta chain) came from a study of T cell changes during pregnancy in multiple sclerosis (dated by TCRdb to the late 2010s). Context from the whole study: The study looked at changes in the T cell repertoire across pregnancy in women with multiple sclerosis.

CDR3 length: 16 amino acids, cysteine to phenylalanine. Of all the DNA, just the CDR3 is kept, 48 bases in frame from base 1. Reading the germline V gene gives CDR1 SGHAT and CDR2 FQNNGV. V is reduced by 1 base and J by 0 bases, leaving a spacing of 11 bases between them. The method behind the library was the immunoSEQ multiplex PCR assay. TCRdb obtained this table from immuneACCESS and retained in-frame rearrangements with V and J assigned. These tables miss some clones; where compared with another copy, unresolved V genes account for less than half of the shortfall, and the remainder is unexplained. The sample table shows some 17,000 clones, and 95% to 97% are seen once. About 0.89% of the sample lies in the top ten. A word on this clone: Its target antigen remains unknown. The input lacks base qualities; no much larger clone sits a single base away.

This sequence originates from a female donor with multiple sclerosis, enrolled in a pregnancy study. This sequence uses TRBV11-2 and TRBJ2-3; the D segment could be TRBD2, given 5 matching bases. The source was peripheral blood, collected in the third trimester of pregnancy. The CDR3 here reads CASSLVSSWSTDTQYF. The bases are TGTGCCAGCAGCTTAGTATCTAGCTGGAGCACAGATACGCAGTATTTT.